Below are 28 T cell receptor beta chains sequenced from a single sample in a study of blood T cell repertoires in COVID-19. Some clones are missing from TCRdb's copy, which holds only in-frame ones; the method was immunoSEQ multiplex PCR. The repertoire includes about 53,000 clones, approximately 89% of them detected once, and approximately 4.9% sits in the top ten. Material for sequencing was peripheral blood. The receptors come from a man in his sixties with active COVID-19.

CDR3 residues: CASSLGSTAITDTQYF. CDR3 bases: TGCGCCAGCAGCTTGGGGTCGACAGCGATCACAGATACGCAGTATTTT. This chain joins TRBV5-1 and TRBJ2-3, with D possibly matching TRBD1 (5 bases). V was shortened by 0 bases and J by 2 bases, with 13 bases between the two germline ends. Germline V gene lookup returns CDR1 SGHRS and CDR2 YFSETQ. The CDR3 loop spans 16 amino acids.

CDR3 region: CASSPDRGPLAGADTQYF. As DNA, the CDR3 is TGTGCCAGTAGCCCGGACAGGGGGCCCCTAGCGGGAGCAGATACGCAGTATTTT. The rearrangement links TRBV19 to TRBJ2-3, with D maybe TRBD1 (11 bases). CDR1 and CDR2 (germline): LNHDA, SQIVND (reference sequence). V dropped 6 bases and J dropped 4 bases, with 26 bases sitting between them. This CDR3 contains 18 residues.

V gene TRBV15 combines with J gene TRBJ2-1; possible D gene TRBD1, 7 bases. The CDR3 loop spans 14 amino acids. Germline CDR1 reads LNHNV; CDR2 reads YYDKDF (reference sequence). V was trimmed by 4 bases and J by 6 bases, leaving 13 bases between them. CDR3 nucleotides: TGTGCCACCAGCACCCGACAGGGAGGCAATGAGCAGTTCTTC. This sequence encodes CATSTRQGGNEQFF.

This rearrangement joins TRBV28 to TRBJ1-6, with a tentative D call TRBD1 (5 bases). The CDR3 loop spans 16 amino acids. Per the germline V gene, CDR1 is MDHEN and CDR2 is SYDVKM. Trimming took 1 base from V and 1 from J, leaving 8 bases between them. This chain's CDR3 is CASSLSGKSYNSPLHF. The CDR3 region has the DNA TGTGCCAGCAGTTTATCAGGGAAATCCTATAATTCACCCCTCCACTTT. Full variable domain (remainder filled in from reference TRBV28 and TRBJ1-6): DVKVTQSSRYLVKRTGEKVFLECVQDMDHENMFWYRQDPGLGLRLIYFSYDVKMKEKGDIPEGYSVSREKKERFSLILESASTNQTSMYLCASSLSGKSYNSPLHFGNGTRLTVT.

The chain employs TRBV14 and TRBJ2-1, with 11 bases identical to TRBD2. CDR3 length: 16 residues. V lost 3 bases, J lost 9 bases, and 10 bases stayed unmatched. Germline CDR1 and CDR2: SGHDN and FVKESK. CDR3 in DNA: TGTGCCAGCAGCCAGCCGGGACTAGCGGCCCATGTTGAGCAGTTCTTC. Translating it yields CASSQPGLAAHVEQFF.

The gene calls are TRBV5-6 and TRBJ2-2; 13 bases agree with TRBD2. Looked up from germline, CDR1 is SGHDT and CDR2 is YYEEEE. The CDR3 consists of 15 residues. V shed 2 bases, J shed 6 bases, and the junction held 1 base outside the gene matches. The CDR3 nucleotides are TGTGCCAGCAGCTTTGGACTAGCGGGAGCCGGGGAGCTGTTTTTT. As protein: CASSFGLAGAGELFF.

This rearrangement joins TRBV7-2 to TRBJ2-2, with unresolved D. V was cut by 1 base and J by 7 bases, with 7 bases left in between. The CDR3 extends over 13 amino acids. CDR1 is SGHTA and CDR2 is FQGNSA in the germline V gene. Here the CDR3 DNA reads TGTGCCAGCAGCTTAGGTGTTAGCGGGGAGCTGTTTTTT. Its translation: CASSLGVSGELFF.

The chain recombines TRBV7-9 with TRBJ2-5; D call uncertain. CDR1 is SEHNR, CDR2 FQNEAQ, per germline (reference sequence). Trimming removed 5 bases at V and 3 bases at J, with 16 bases between. This CDR3 region has 15 residues. CDR3 sequence: CASSLSTGAEETQYF. The CDR3 bases are TGTGCCAGCAGCCTCTCCACCGGCGCGGAAGAGACCCAGTACTTC.

The chain carries TRBV21-1 and TRBJ2-7; TRBD1, the table's D call, was not compared with the DNA. TRBV21-1 is deemed a pseudogene. The CDR3 is 15 amino acids. CDR3 nucleotides: TGTGCCAGCAGCACACACTCGACAGGCGCCTACGAGCAGTACTTC. Translated: CASSTHSTGAYEQYF.

V usage is TRBV5-1 and J usage is TRBJ2-7; 9 positions agree with TRBD1. Germline CDR1 and CDR2: SGHRS and YFSETQ. V was pared by 4 bases and J by 7 bases, with 6 bases of the junction left unmatched. The CDR3 runs to 13 residues. CDR3 sequence reads: CASSRTGVREQYF. CDR3 nucleotide sequence: TGCGCCAGCAGCAGGACAGGGGTAAGGGAGCAGTACTTC.

The V gene is TRBV6-6, the J gene TRBJ1-4; 9 positions match TRBD1. Per the germline V gene, CDR1 is MNHNY and CDR2 is SVGAGI (reference sequence). After removal of 8 bases from V and 2 bases from J, the junction contained 3 bases not matched to a gene. This CDR3 contains 14 residues. The CDR3 here is CASRDRVTNEKLFF. As DNA, the CDR3 is TGTGCCAGCCGGGACAGGGTGACTAATGAAAAACTGTTTTTT.

V is TRBV28 and J is TRBJ1-1; possibly TRBD1 for D (5 bases). The CDR3 covers 12 residues. Per germline, CDR1 MDHEN and CDR2 SYDVKM. V lost 6 bases, J lost 8 bases, and 13 bases lay in between. CDR3 amino acids: CASRRQSAEAFF. Here the CDR3 DNA reads TGTGCCAGCAGGCGACAGAGCGCGGAAGCTTTCTTT.

The chain joins TRBV28 to TRBJ1-2; D is uncertain. CDR1 is MDHEN, CDR2 SYDVKM, per germline. The CDR3 covers 13 residues. With 3 bases removed from V and 2 bases from J, the gap between germline ends came to 7 bases. This chain's CDR3 is CASSLRPNYGYTF. CDR3 nucleotides: TGTGCCAGCAGTTTGCGGCCAAACTATGGCTACACCTTC.

The chain combines TRBV27 with TRBJ2-2; tentatively, D is TRBD1 (6 bases). CDR1 is MNHEY and CDR2 is SMNVEV in the germline V gene (reference sequence). The CDR3 contains 12 residues. V was trimmed by 5 bases and J by 7 bases, leaving 8 bases between them. The CDR3 nucleotides are TGTGCCAGCAGTACAGGGCTCGGGGAGCTGTTTTTT. Encoded protein: CASSTGLGELFF.

The count of this clone is one. This chain links TRBV15 with TRBJ2-1; 9 nucleotides line up with TRBD1. Per the germline V gene, CDR1 is LNHNV and CDR2 is YYDKDF (reference sequence). This CDR3 is 12 amino acids long. V trimming: 2 bases; J trimming: 12 bases; junction bases outside the gene matches: 2. The CDR3 is CATSRNRGRQFF. In DNA, the CDR3 is TGTGCCACCAGCAGAAACAGGGGGCGGCAGTTCTTC.

The chain employs TRBV29-1 and TRBJ2-2; D is unclear. In germline, CDR1 is SQVTM, CDR2 ANQGSEA. V lost 4 bases to trimming and J lost 0 bases, with 9 bases between them. The CDR3 is made up of 14 amino acids. The CDR3: CSVGGRTNTGELFF. The CDR3 DNA reads TGCAGCGTTGGTGGCAGAACGAACACCGGGGAGCTGTTTTTT.

This clone has just one count. The V gene is TRBV11-1, the J gene TRBJ1-1, with a possible D match to TRBD1 (5 bases). CDR1 is SGHAT, CDR2 FQDESV, per germline (reference sequence). Between the trimmed V and J ends, which lost 1 base and 6 bases, there was a span of 18 bases. This CDR3 is built from 16 residues. CDR3 amino acids: CASSLGGGAMMPEAFF. The DNA of the CDR3 is TGTGCCAGCAGCTTAGGGGGTGGGGCGATGATGCCTGAAGCTTTCTTT.

The J gene is TRBJ1-6, the V gene TRBV28; D gene ambiguous. The V gene lost 7 bases and the J gene lost 9 bases, with 16 bases spanning the gap. Germline CDR1 and CDR2: MDHEN and SYDVKM. The CDR3 has 14 residues. CDR3 sequence reads: CASNGLLRSSPLHF. The CDR3 coding sequence is TGTGCCAGCAACGGACTTTTGAGGAGTTCACCCCTCCACTTT.

This chain uses TRBV9 with TRBJ1-3, with D maybe TRBD1 (6 bases). Trimming cost V 6 bases and J 3 bases, with 13 bases left between them. CDR3 length: 14 amino acids. Germline lookup yields CDR1 SGDLS and CDR2 YYNGEE. In nucleotides, the CDR3 is TGTGCCAGCAACACCCAGGGGATTGGAAACACCATATATTTT. Translating it yields CASNTQGIGNTIYF.

The rearrangement links TRBV4-3 to TRBJ2-2; TRBD1 agrees at 8 bases. There are 16 residues in the CDR3. Germline CDR1 LGHNA, CDR2 YSLEER. With V trimmed by 1 base and J by 7 bases, 8 bases remained unmatched. In DNA, the CDR3 is TGCGCCAGCAGCCAAGTGGGCAGGGGGCTAAACGGGGAGCTGTTTTTT. Translating it yields CASSQVGRGLNGELFF.

The gene calls are TRBV6-5 and TRBJ1-6; D is unresolved. Per the germline V gene, CDR1 is MNHEY and CDR2 is SVGAGI. The CDR3 is 14 amino acids. V was pared by 4 bases and J by 5 bases, with 9 bases between. The CDR3 DNA follows: TGTGCCAGCAGTTCCGGAGTCCATAATTCACCCCTCCACTTT. Translating gives CASSSGVHNSPLHF.

The V call is TRBV27, the J call TRBJ2-7, with 8 bases identical to TRBD2. Trimming at V came to 4 bases and at J to 4 bases, leaving 6 bases not matched to a gene. This CDR3 contains 14 residues. Germline CDR1 is MNHEY and CDR2 is SMNVEV (reference sequence). The chain's CDR3 is CASSSLAGGYEQYF. The CDR3 region has the DNA TGTGCCAGCAGTTCGCTAGCGGGCGGGTACGAGCAGTACTTC.

The rearrangement links TRBV7-8 to TRBJ1-1, with TRBD1 matching over 7 bases. The CDR3 sequence is 18 residues long. V was clipped by 6 bases and J by 2 bases; unmatched bases: 18. Germline V lookup: CDR1 SGHVS, CDR2 FQNEAQ. CDR3 residues: CASRSPRGTGTANTEAFF. The CDR3 DNA reads TGTGCCAGCAGGTCTCCCAGGGGGACCGGGACGGCTAACACTGAAGCTTTCTTT. The entire variable domain, with the rest obtained from reference TRBV7-8 and TRBJ1-1, is as follows: GAGVSQSPRYKVAKRGQDVALRCDPISGHVSLFWYQQALGQGPEFLTYFQNEAQLDKSGLPSDRFFAERPEGSVSTLKIQRTQQEDSAVYLCASRSPRGTGTANTEAFFGQGTRLTVV.

V gene TRBV19 combines with J gene TRBJ2-2; D call uncertain. The CDR3 loop spans 13 amino acids. Trimming took off 7 bases at V and 2 bases at J, with 8 bases between the two ends. Germline V CDR1 and CDR2: LNHDA, SQIVND (reference sequence). DNA for the CDR3: TGTGCCAGTACGAGAGGTAACACCGGGGAGCTGTTTTTT. This codes for CASTRGNTGELFF.

This chain uses TRBV9 with TRBJ2-3; TRBD2 matches 7 bases. Looked up from germline, CDR1 is SGDLS and CDR2 is YYNGEE. With V trimmed by 7 bases and J by 3 bases, 8 bases remained unmatched. The CDR3 has 14 residues. For the CDR3, the DNA is TGTGCCAGCTCTTCCCTCGGGAGGACAGATACGCAGTATTTT. Protein product: CASSSLGRTDTQYF.

The chain is built from TRBV29-1 and TRBJ1-4, with D perhaps matching TRBD1 (5 bases). This CDR3 spans 12 amino acids. Trimming pared 4 bases from V and 8 bases from J, leaving 11 bases between. Germline V gene lookup returns CDR1 SQVTM and CDR2 ANQGSEA. The CDR3 DNA is TGCAGCGTTGCGGGGGGGAACGAAAAACTGTTTTTT. It translates to CSVAGGNEKLFF. Filled out from reference TRBV29-1 and TRBJ1-4, the complete variable domain reads SAVISQKPSRDICQRGTSLTIQCQVDSQVTMMFWYRQQPGQSLTLIATANQGSEATYESGFVIDKFPISRPNLTFSTLTVSNMSPEDSSIYLCSVAGGNEKLFFGSGTQLSVL.

Turning to this clone: One end of the junction is discordant with germline, which a read error may explain. This chain joins TRBV7-9 and TRBJ1-1; tentatively, D is TRBD1 (5 bases). Germline lookup yields CDR1 SEHNR and CDR2 FQNEAQ (reference sequence). This CDR3 is 17 amino acids long. CDR3 amino acids: CASNLGPGRSSDTEAFF. The CDR3, as DNA: TGTGCCAGCAACTTAGGTCCAGGGAGGTCTTCGGACACTGAAGCTTTCTTT.

The rearrangement links TRBV18 to TRBJ2-3; a possible D gene is TRBD2 (6 bases). The CDR3 consists of 15 residues. V was cut by 3 bases and J by 6 bases, with 16 bases left in between. Per germline, CDR1 KGHSH and CDR2 LQKENI. The DNA for the CDR3 is TGTGCCAGCTCACCTACTAAGGGACTTCACGATACGCAGTATTTT. It is translated as CASSPTKGLHDTQYF.